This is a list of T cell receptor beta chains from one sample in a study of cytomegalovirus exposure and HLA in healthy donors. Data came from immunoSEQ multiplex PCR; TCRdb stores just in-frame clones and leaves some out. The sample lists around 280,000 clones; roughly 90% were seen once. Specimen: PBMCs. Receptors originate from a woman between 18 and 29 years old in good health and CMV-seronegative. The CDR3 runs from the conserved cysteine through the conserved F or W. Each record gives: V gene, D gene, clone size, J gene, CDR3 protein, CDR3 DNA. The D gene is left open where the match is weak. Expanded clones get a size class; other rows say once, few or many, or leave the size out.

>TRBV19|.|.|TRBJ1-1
CASTTARGAEAFF
TGTGCCAGTACCACCGCGCGGGGAGCTGAAGCTTTCTTT
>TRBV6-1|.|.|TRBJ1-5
CASRMGLLNQPQHF
TGTGCCAGCAGGATGGGCCTCTTAAATCAGCCCCAGCATTTT
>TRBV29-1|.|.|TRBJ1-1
CSVDGLGGGTEAFF
TGCAGCGTTGATGGGTTAGGGGGTGGCACTGAAGCTTTCTTT
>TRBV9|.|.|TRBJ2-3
CASSVDGYPDTQYF
TGTGCCAGCAGCGTAGACGGGTACCCAGATACGCAGTATTTT
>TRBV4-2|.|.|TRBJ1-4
CASSQEPAGKREKLFF
TGTGCCAGCAGCCAAGAGCCCGCAGGGAAGAGAGAAAAACTGTTTTTT
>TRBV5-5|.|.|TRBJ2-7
CASAERRGGENEQYF
TGTGCCAGCGCTGAACGGAGGGGGGGCGAGAACGAGCAGTACTTC
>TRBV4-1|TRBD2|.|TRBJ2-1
CASSDPTSGVYNEQFF
TGCGCCAGCAGCGACCCGACTAGCGGGGTCTACAATGAGCAGTTCTTC
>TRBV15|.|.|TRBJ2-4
CATSRDRGENIQYF
TGTGCCACCAGCAGAGACAGGGGGGAAAACATTCAGTACTTC
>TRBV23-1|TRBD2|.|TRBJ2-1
CASSQQRGAYNEQFF
TGCGCCAGCAGTCAACAACGGGGGGCCTACAATGAGCAGTTCTTC
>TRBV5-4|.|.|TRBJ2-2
CASSLATTGAELFF
TGTGCCAGCAGTTTGGCAACAACAGGTGCAGAGCTGTTTTTT
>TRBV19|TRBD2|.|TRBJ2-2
CASSPSGGPAGELFF
TGTGCCAGTAGTCCTAGCGGGGGGCCCGCCGGGGAGCTGTTTTTT
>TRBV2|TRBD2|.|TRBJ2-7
CASRIPPGGGAYEQYF
TGTGCCAGCAGGATCCCTCCCGGTGGGGGGGCCTACGAGCAGTACTTC
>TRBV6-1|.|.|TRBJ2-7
CATTEYYEQYF
TGTGCCACGACAGAATACTACGAGCAGTACTTC
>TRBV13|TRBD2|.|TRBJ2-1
CASSLPGLARNEQFF
TGTGCCAGCAGCTTACCCGGACTAGCGAGGAATGAGCAGTTCTTC
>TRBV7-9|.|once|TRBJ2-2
CASGQGGELFF
TGTGCCAGCGGCCAGGGCGGGGAGCTGTTTTTT
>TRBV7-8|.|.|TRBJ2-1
CASSRGAYNEQFF
TGTGCCAGCAGCCGCGGGGCCTACAATGAGCAGTTCTTC
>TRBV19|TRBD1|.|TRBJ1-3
CASSIGQGAGNTIYF
TGTGCCAGTAGTATCGGACAGGGGGCCGGAAACACCATATATTTT
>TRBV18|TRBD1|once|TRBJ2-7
CASSPGTGGFGVWVGEQYF
TGTGCCAGCTCACCAGGGACAGGCGGTTTTGGAGTTTGGGTAGGGGAGCAGTACTTC
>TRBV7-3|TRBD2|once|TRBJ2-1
CASSLPGTSGVHNEQFF
TGTGCCAGCAGCTTACCCGGGACTAGCGGGGTTCACAATGAGCAGTTCTTC
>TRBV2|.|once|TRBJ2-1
CASHPLGGREQFF
TGTGCCAGTCACCCCCTGGGAGGTCGCGAGCAGTTCTTC
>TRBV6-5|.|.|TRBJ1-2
CASSYSNSVRGYTF
TGTGCCAGCAGTTACTCGAATAGCGTCCGTGGCTACACCTTC
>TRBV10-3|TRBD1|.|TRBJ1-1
CASRTQGRTEAFF
TGTGCCAGCCGGACACAGGGGAGGACTGAAGCTTTCTTT
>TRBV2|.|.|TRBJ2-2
CASIGGHGELFF
TGTGCCAGCATTGGGGGCCACGGGGAGCTGTTTTTT
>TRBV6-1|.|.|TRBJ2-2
CASSEAFARGGLFF
TGTGCCAGCAGTGAAGCGTTTGCGAGAGGGGGGCTGTTTTTT
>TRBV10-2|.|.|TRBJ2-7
CASSEWGDEQYF
TGCGCCAGCAGTGAGTGGGGAGACGAGCAGTACTTC
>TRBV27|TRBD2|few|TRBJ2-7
CASSTGTSGGIDEQYF
TGTGCCAGCAGTACAGGGACTAGCGGGGGTATCGACGAGCAGTACTTC
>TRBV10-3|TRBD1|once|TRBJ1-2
CAISAGTGVNYGYTF
TGTGCCATCAGTGCCGGGACAGGAGTTAACTATGGCTACACCTTC
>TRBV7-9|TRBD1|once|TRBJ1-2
CSSSTGTGPYTF
TGTTCCAGCAGTACCGGGACAGGGCCCTACACCTTC
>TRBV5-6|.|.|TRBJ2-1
CASSLAELGHPYYNEQFF
TGTGCCAGCAGCTTGGCCGAACTGGGACACCCTTACTACAATGAGCAGTTCTTC
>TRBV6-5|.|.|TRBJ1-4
CASSRGSTNEKLFF
TGTGCCAGCAGTAGAGGTTCAACTAATGAAAAACTGTTTTTT
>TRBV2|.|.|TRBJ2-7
CASSEEGYQSGFSYEQYF
TGTGCCAGCAGTGAAGAGGGTTATCAAAGCGGGTTCTCCTACGAGCAGTACTTC
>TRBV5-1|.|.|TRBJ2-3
CASRAADTQYF
TGCGCCAGCAGAGCGGCAGATACGCAGTATTTT
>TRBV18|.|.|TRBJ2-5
CASSPVEGETQYF
TGTGCCAGCTCACCTGTCGAGGGCGAGACCCAGTACTTC
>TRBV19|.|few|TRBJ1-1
CASSIAQANTEAFF
TGTGCCAGTAGTATAGCTCAGGCGAACACTGAAGCTTTCTTT
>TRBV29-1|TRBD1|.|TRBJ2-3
CTISSGGDTQYF
TGCACTATATCCTCAGGGGGAGATACGCAGTATTTT
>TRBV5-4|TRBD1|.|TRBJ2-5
CASSMMGQQETQYF
TGTGCCAGCAGCATGATGGGACAGCAAGAGACCCAGTACTTC
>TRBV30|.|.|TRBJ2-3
CACQAGTDTQYF
TGTGCCTGTCAGGCAGGAACAGATACGCAGTATTTT
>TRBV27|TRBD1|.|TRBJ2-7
CASSLSKGADEQYF
TGTGCCAGCAGTTTATCAAAGGGGGCAGACGAGCAGTACTTC
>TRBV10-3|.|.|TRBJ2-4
CAIPDVGQGLLAKNIQYF
TGTGCCATCCCGGACGTTGGGCAGGGGTTACTAGCCAAAAACATTCAGTACTTC